One sample yielded the 11 T cell receptor beta chains listed below, sequenced in a study of cytomegalovirus exposure and HLA in healthy donors. The study ran its PCR with 60 Vbeta and 13 Jbeta primers. Sequencing used immunoSEQ multiplex PCR; TCRdb keeps in-frame clones, though not all of them. The sample table sets out about 140,000 clones. Material for sequencing was PBMCs. These receptors were collected from a woman aged 18 to 35 in good health and CMV-seronegative.

The chain couples TRBV7-9 to TRBJ2-5, with unresolved D. This CDR3 is built from 11 residues. Trimming took off 5 bases at V and 7 bases at J, with 8 bases between the two ends. CDR1 and CDR2 from the germline V gene are SEHNR and FQNEAQ (reference sequence). This chain's CDR3 is CASSPRVTQYF. The CDR3 nucleotides read TGTGCCAGCAGCCCCCGAGTGACCCAGTACTTC. Full variable domain (rest looked up from reference TRBV7-9 and TRBJ2-5): DTGVSQNPRHKITKRGQNVTFRCDPISEHNRLYWYRQTLGQGPEFLTYFQNEAQLEKSRLLSDRFSAERPKGSFSTLEIQRTEQGDSAMYLCASSPRVTQYFGPGTRLLVL.

Remarks on this clone: This same CDR3 is encoded by further DNA sequences in the sample. The gene calls are TRBV27 and TRBJ2-3; D might be TRBD2 (5 bases). Trimming left V 6 bases short and J 3 bases short, with 10 bases between. The germline gives CDR1 MNHEY, CDR2 SMNVEV (reference sequence). The CDR3 sequence is 13 residues long. The CDR3 is CASRGTGTDTQYF. The DNA of the CDR3 is TGTGCCAGCAGGGGTACGGGGACAGATACGCAGTATTTT.

This chain links TRBV30 with TRBJ1-6, with D maybe TRBD1 (6 bases). The CDR3 is made up of 16 amino acids. CDR1 GTSNPN and CDR2 SVGIG come from the germline V gene (reference sequence). V lost 3 bases, J lost 7 bases, and 19 bases lay in between. CDR3 protein: CAWSNYRGGANSPLHF. The CDR3 DNA reads as TGTGCCTGGAGCAACTATCGGGGGGGGGCGAATTCACCCCTCCACTTT.

The chain carries TRBV5-1 and TRBJ1-4; TRBD1 matches at 7 bases. Germline V lookup: CDR1 SGHRS, CDR2 YFSETQ. Unmatched junction bases numbered 10, after V lost 4 bases and J lost 4 bases. CDR3 length: 16 amino acids. CDR3 region: CASSQMPGQNNEKLFF. The CDR3 DNA sequence: TGCGCCAGCAGCCAAATGCCGGGACAGAATAATGAAAAACTGTTTTTT.

The chain joins TRBV11-3 to TRBJ1-1; D is ambiguous. The CDR3 covers 14 residues. With 1 base removed from V and 1 base from J, the gap between germline ends came to 7 bases. Germline-derived CDR1 and CDR2 are SGHNT and YENEEA. CDR3 sequence (DNA): TGTGCCAGCAGCTTAGTTGCCAGGAACACTGAAGCTTTCTTT. It codes for CASSLVARNTEAFF.

The chain uses TRBV11-2 and TRBJ2-2; TRBD2 might be the D (6 bases). Germline assignment: CDR1 SGHAT and CDR2 FQNNGV. V lost 5 bases, J lost 6 bases, and 13 bases lay in between. The CDR3 consists of 14 residues. Here the CDR3 DNA reads TGTGCCAGCAGCCCGACGCCGGGGGCCGGGGAGCTGTTTTTT. It is translated as CASSPTPGAGELFF.

The CDR3 sequence: CASSVGGLSEADTQYF. As DNA, the CDR3 is TGTGCCAGCAGCGTAGGGGGACTATCCGAGGCTGATACGCAGTATTTT. V usage is TRBV9 and J usage is TRBJ2-3; 7 nucleotides match TRBD2. J gave up 6 bases and V 0 bases, and 10 bases lay outside the gene matches. The CDR3 covers 16 residues. Per germline, CDR1 SGDLS and CDR2 YYNGEE.

The gene calls are TRBV6-6 and TRBJ2-2; tentatively, D is TRBD2 (6 bases). Trimming shortened V by 9 bases and J by 6 bases, and 14 bases separated the two germline ends. Germline V lookup: CDR1 MNHNY, CDR2 SVGAGI (reference sequence). This CDR3 contains 13 residues. The CDR3 protein is CASSVGEAGELFF. CDR3 DNA sequence: TGTGCCAGTAGCGTAGGGGAGGCCGGGGAGCTGTTTTTT.

The chain joins TRBV19 to TRBJ1-5; 7 bases agree with TRBD1. Looked up from germline, CDR1 is LNHDA and CDR2 is SQIVND (reference sequence). There are 16 residues in the CDR3. V gave up 7 bases and J gave up 4 bases; unmatched junction bases: 13. CDR3 DNA: TGTGCCAGTACCCCAGGTTTGGACAGGCCGAATCAGCCCCAGCATTTT. Residues: CASTPGLDRPNQPQHF.

CDR3 nucleotide sequence: TGTGCCAGCAGTTACTCGTACTCCTACGAGCAGTACTTC. Translation gives CASSYSYSYEQYF. This sequence joins TRBV6-5 and TRBJ2-7; D remains ambiguous. Germline values: CDR1 MNHEY, CDR2 SVGAGI. CDR3 size: 13 residues. Trimming took 0 bases from V and 0 from J, leaving 3 bases between them.

The rearrangement uses TRBV5-4 and TRBJ2-3; 8 bases map to TRBD2. The J segment lost 2 bases and the V segment lost 0 bases, leaving 8 bases of the junction unmatched. The germline V gene has CDR1 SGHNT and CDR2 YYREEE (reference sequence). This CDR3 contains 17 residues. The CDR3 protein is CASSLVGVAGYTDTQYF. In nucleotides, the CDR3 is TGTGCCAGCAGCTTGGTGGGGGTAGCGGGGTACACAGATACGCAGTATTTT.